This T cell receptor (beta chain) emerged from a study of control samples from healthy donors and cancer patients. V was trimmed by 3 bases and J by 2 bases, leaving 5 bases between them. Germline V gene sequence: CDR1 WSHSY, CDR2 SAAADI. The CDR3 covers 13 residues. The method was immunoSEQ multiplex PCR; TCRdb's version includes in-frame clones alone and lacks a portion of them. Of 40,000 to 45,000 clones listed, about three quarters are singletons. The source material was formalin-fixed, paraffin-embedded tissue. The V gene is TRBV10-2, the J gene TRBJ1-5; D may be TRBD1 (5 bases). This sequence was found in a male donor with melanoma. The CDR3 protein is CASSEQGNQPQHF. CDR3 nucleotides: TGCGCCAGCAGTGAACAGGGCAATCAGCCCCAGCATTTT.